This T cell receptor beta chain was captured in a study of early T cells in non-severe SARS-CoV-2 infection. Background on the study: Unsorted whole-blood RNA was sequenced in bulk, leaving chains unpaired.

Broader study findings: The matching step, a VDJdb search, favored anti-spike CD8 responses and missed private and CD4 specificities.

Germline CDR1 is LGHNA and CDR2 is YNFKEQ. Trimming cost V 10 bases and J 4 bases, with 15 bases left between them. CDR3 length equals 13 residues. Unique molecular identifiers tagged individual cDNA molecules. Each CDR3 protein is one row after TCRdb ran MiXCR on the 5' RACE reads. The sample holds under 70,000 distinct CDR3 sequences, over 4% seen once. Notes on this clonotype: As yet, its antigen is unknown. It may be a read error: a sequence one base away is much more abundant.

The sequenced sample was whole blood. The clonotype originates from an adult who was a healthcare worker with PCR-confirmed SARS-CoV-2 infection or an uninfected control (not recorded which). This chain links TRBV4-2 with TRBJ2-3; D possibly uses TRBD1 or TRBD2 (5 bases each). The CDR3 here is CANRNQGPDTQYF. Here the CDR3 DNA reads TGTGCCAACAGAAACCAGGGACCAGATACGCAGTATTTT.